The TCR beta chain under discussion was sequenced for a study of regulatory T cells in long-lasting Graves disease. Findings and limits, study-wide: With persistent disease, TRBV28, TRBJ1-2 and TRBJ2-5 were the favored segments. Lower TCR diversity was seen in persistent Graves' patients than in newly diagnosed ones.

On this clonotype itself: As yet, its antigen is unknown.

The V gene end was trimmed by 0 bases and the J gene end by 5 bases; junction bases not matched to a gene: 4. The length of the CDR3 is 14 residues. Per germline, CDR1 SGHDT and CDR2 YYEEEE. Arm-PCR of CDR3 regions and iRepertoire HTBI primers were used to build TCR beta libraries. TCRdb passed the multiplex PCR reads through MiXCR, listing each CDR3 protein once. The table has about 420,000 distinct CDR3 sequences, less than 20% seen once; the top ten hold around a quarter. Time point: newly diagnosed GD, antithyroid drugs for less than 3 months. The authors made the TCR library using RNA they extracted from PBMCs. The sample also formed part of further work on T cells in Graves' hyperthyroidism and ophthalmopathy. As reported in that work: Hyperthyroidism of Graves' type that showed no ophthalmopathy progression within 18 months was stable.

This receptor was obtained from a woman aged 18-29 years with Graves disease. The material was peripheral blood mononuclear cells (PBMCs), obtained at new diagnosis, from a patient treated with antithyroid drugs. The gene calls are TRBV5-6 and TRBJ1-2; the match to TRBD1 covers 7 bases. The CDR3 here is CASSLEGQLYGYTF. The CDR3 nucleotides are TGTGCCAGCAGCTTGGAGGGACAGCTGTATGGCTACACCTTC.